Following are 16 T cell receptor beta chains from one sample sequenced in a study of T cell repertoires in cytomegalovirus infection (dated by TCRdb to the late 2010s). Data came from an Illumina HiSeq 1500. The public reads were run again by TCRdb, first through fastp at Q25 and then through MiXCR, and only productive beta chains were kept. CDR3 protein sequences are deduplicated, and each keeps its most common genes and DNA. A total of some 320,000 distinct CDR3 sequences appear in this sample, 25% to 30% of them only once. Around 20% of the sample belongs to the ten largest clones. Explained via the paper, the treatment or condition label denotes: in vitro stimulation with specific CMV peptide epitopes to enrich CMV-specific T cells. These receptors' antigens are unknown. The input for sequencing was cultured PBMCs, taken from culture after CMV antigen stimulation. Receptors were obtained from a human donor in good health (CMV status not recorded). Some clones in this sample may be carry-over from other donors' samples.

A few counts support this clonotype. The CDR3 DNA reads TGTGCCAGCAGCTTAGCGGTGGGAAGCACTGAAGCTTTCTTT. It encodes CASSLAVGSTEAFF. The chain recombines TRBV7-9 with TRBJ1-1; unclear D gene. This CDR3 has 14 residues. CDR1 and CDR2 from the germline V gene are SEHNR and FQNEAQ (reference sequence). V was shortened by 0 bases and J by 4 bases, with 9 bases between the two germline ends.

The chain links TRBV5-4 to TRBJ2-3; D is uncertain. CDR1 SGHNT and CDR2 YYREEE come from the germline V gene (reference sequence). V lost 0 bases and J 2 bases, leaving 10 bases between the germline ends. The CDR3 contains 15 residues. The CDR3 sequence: CASSLGGSHTDTQYF. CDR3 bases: TGTGCCAGCAGCTTGGGTGGAAGCCACACAGATACGCAGTATTTT.

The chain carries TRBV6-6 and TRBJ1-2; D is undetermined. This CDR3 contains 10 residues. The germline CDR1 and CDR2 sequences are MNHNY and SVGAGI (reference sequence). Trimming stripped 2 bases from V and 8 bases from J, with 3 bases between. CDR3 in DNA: TGTGCCAGCAGTTACGAGGGCTACACCTTC. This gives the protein CASSYEGYTF.

The CDR3 loop is CASSLVLLAGSEQFF. In DNA form, the CDR3 reads TGTGCCAGCAGCTTAGTACTCCTAGCGGGAAGTGAGCAGTTCTTC. The V and J genes are TRBV7-2 and TRBJ2-1, with TRBD2 identical over 9 bases. This CDR3 contains 15 residues. Germline V gene sequence: CDR1 SGHTA, CDR2 FQGNSA. V lost 1 base to trimming and J lost 9 bases; unmatched junction nucleotides: 7.

The CDR3 protein is CASSHSQGAYTEAFF. The CDR3 DNA is TGTGCCAGCAGTCACTCACAGGGGGCCTACACTGAAGCTTTCTTT. The chain has TRBV28 and TRBJ1-1; 9 nucleotides line up with TRBD1. The trim removed 5 bases at V and 3 bases at J, leaving 7 bases unmatched. The length of the CDR3 is 15 residues. Looked up from germline, CDR1 is MDHEN and CDR2 is SYDVKM.

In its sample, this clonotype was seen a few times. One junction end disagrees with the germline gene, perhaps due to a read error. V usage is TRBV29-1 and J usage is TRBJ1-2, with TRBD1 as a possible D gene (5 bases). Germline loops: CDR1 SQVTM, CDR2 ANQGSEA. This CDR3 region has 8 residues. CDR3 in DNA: TGCAGCGTGGAACGGGACGCATTC. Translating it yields CSVERDAF.

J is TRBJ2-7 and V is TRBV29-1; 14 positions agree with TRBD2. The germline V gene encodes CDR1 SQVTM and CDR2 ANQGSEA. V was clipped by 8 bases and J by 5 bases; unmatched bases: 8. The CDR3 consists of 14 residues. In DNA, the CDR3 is TGCAGCTTTACCGGGACTAGCGGGAGAAACGAGCAGTACTTC. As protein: CSFTGTSGRNEQYF.

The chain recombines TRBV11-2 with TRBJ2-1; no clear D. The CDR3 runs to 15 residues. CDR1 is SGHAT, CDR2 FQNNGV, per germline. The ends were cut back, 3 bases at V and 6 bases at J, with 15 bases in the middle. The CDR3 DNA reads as TGTGCCAGCAGCTTCCGGGTAGGGCAGCTCAATGAGCAGTTCTTC. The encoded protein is CASSFRVGQLNEQFF.

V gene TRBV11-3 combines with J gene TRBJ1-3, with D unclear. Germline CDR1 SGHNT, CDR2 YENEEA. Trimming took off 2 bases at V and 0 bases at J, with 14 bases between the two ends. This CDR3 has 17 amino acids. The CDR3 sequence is CASSLNNGASSGNTIYF. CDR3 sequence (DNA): TGTGCCAGCAGCTTAAACAACGGAGCCAGCTCTGGAAACACCATATATTTT.

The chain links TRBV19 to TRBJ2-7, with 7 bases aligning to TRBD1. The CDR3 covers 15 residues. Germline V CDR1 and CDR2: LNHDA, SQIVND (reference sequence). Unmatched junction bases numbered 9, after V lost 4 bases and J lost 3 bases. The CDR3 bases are TGTGCCAGTAGTACCGACCCGGGACAGTACTACGAGCAGTACTTC. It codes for CASSTDPGQYYEQYF.

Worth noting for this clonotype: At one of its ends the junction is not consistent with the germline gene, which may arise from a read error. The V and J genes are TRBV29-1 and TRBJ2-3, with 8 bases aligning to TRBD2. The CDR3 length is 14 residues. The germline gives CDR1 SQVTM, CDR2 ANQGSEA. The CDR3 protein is CSVDDSGVTNTQYF. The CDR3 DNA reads TGCAGCGTTGATGATAGCGGGGTCACAAATACGCAGTATTTT.

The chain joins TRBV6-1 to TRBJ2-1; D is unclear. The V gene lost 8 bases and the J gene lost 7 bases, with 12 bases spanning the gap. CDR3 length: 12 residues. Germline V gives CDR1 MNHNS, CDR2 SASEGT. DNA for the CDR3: TGTGCCAGCGGCCCCTGGGCAAATGAGCAGTTCTTC. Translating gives CASGPWANEQFF.

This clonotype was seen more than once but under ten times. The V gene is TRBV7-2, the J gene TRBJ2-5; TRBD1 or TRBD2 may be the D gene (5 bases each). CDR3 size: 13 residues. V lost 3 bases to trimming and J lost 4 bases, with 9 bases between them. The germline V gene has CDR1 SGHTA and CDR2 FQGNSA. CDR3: CASSFGGRETQYF. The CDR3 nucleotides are TGTGCCAGCAGCTTTGGGGGTCGAGAGACCCAGTACTTC.

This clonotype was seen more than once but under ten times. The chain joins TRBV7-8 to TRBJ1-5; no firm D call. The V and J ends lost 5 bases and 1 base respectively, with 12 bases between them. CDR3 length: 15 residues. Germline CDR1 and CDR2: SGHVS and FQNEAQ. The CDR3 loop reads CASSPKRTSNQPQHF. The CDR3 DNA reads TGTGCCAGCAGCCCGAAACGGACGAGCAATCAGCCCCAGCATTTT.

CDR3 amino acids: CAISDDSGGPSYEQYF. The CDR3 nucleotides are TGTGCCATCAGTGATGATAGCGGGGGCCCTAGTTACGAGCAGTACTTC. This chain links TRBV10-3 with TRBJ2-7, with 9 bases identical to TRBD2. V lost 3 bases and J lost 4; bases outside the gene matches: 10. Germline loops: CDR1 ENHRY, CDR2 SYGVKD. CDR3 size: 16 residues.

As DNA, the CDR3 is TGTGCCAGCAGCTGGTCGGCGGGCACAGATACGCAGTATTTT. Translating gives CASSWSAGTDTQYF. This chain links TRBV7-2 with TRBJ2-3; no clear D gene. The CDR3 runs 14 residues. V dropped 4 bases and J dropped 1 base, with 9 bases sitting between them. Germline CDR1 reads SGHTA; CDR2 reads FQGNSA.